This T cell receptor beta chain is from a study of T cells after yellow fever vaccination. In germline, CDR1 is KGHDR, CDR2 SFDVKD. Trimming pared 3 bases from V and 6 bases from J, leaving 10 bases between. The CDR3 spans 13 residues. TCRdb analysed the 5' RACE reads with MiXCR anew, one entry per CDR3 protein. The sample lists a few hundred thousand distinct CDR3 sequences; about a fifth were seen once. This receptor was obtained from a young man who received the YFV17D yellow fever vaccine. V gene TRBV24-1 combines with J gene TRBJ1-2; no firm D call. This sample comprised PBMCs, obtained 15 days after the yellow fever booster vaccination. The CDR3 loop is CATSDTNRDGYTF. The CDR3 region has the DNA TGTGCCACCAGTGATACCAACAGAGATGGCTACACCTTC.